The 14 T cell receptor beta chains listed next were all sequenced from one sample in a study of blood T cell repertoires in COVID-19. Some clones are missing from TCRdb's copy, which holds only in-frame ones; the method was immunoSEQ multiplex PCR. The table includes 150,000 to 200,000 clones, approximately 77% detected once. The sample consisted of PBMCs or T cells enriched from blood (not recorded which). These receptors all come from a man in his fifties or sixties who had recovered from COVID-19.

The genes are TRBV2 and TRBJ1-6; D may be TRBD1 (6 bases). This CDR3 contains 18 residues. Trimming removed 7 bases from V and 7 bases from J, with 26 bases in between. The germline V gene encodes CDR1 SNHLY and CDR2 FYNNEI. CDR3 amino acids: CASTLTGKSLRQNSPLHF. The DNA for the CDR3 is TGTGCCAGCACCCTAACAGGGAAATCTCTCCGACAGAATTCACCCCTCCACTTT.

The chain's CDR3 is CASWTGSDGYTF. CDR3 nucleotides: TGTGCCAGTTGGACAGGGTCAGATGGCTACACCTTC. The chain joins TRBV19 to TRBJ1-2, with 8 bases that match TRBD1. This CDR3 is built from 12 residues. CDR1 and CDR2 from the germline V gene are LNHDA and SQIVND (reference sequence). V was pared by 8 bases and J by 6 bases, with 5 bases of the junction left unmatched.

The CDR3 DNA follows: TGTGCCAGCAGTCCTAGGACTAGCGGGGCCTACGAGCAGTACTTC. This encodes CASSPRTSGAYEQYF. The rearrangement links TRBV2 to TRBJ2-7, with 12 nucleotides matching TRBD2. The V segment lost 5 bases and the J segment 2 bases; nucleotides outside the gene matches: 4. Germline CDR1 and CDR2: SNHLY and FYNNEI. The length of the CDR3 is 15 residues.

The chain uses TRBV5-4 and TRBJ2-2; no reliable D call. Germline V gene lookup returns CDR1 SGHNT and CDR2 YYREEE (reference sequence). The CDR3 loop spans 13 amino acids. With 2 bases removed from V and 4 bases from J, the gap between germline ends came to 6 bases. The CDR3 DNA reads TGTGCCAGCAGCTTTAGTAGCACCGGGGAGCTGTTTTTT. Encoded protein: CASSFSSTGELFF.

This chain uses TRBV5-1 with TRBJ2-1; weak D call: TRBD2 (6 bases). Trimming removed 2 bases from V and 1 base from J, with 7 bases in between. There are 14 residues in the CDR3. Germline CDR1 SGHRS, CDR2 YFSETQ. The CDR3 region has the DNA TGCGCCAGCAGCTTTGGGACTTCCTACAATGAGCAGTTCTTC. Protein product: CASSFGTSYNEQFF.

The genes are TRBV2 and TRBJ2-3; TRBD2 aligns across 7 bases. V was clipped by 4 bases and J by 2 bases; unmatched bases: 3. The CDR3 loop spans 14 amino acids. The germline V gene encodes CDR1 SNHLY and CDR2 FYNNEI. This CDR3 is CASSGDYPTDTQYF. Written as DNA, the CDR3 is TGTGCCAGCAGTGGGGACTACCCCACAGATACGCAGTATTTT.

The count of this clone is one. The genes are TRBV12-3 or TRBV12-4 and TRBJ2-2; maybe TRBD2 (5 bases). Trimming took 8 bases from V and 7 from J, leaving 11 bases between them. CDR3 length: 12 residues. CDR3 loop: CASGSGIGELFF. CDR3 sequence (DNA): TGTGCCAGCGGCTCCGGGATCGGGGAGCTGTTTTTT.

This clone is a singleton in its sample. This chain links TRBV7-3 with TRBJ2-3; 9 bases match TRBD2. The germline gives CDR1 SGHTA, CDR2 FQGTGA. V dropped 4 bases and J dropped 6; count of bases not matched to a gene: 5. The CDR3 sequence is 14 residues long. Here the CDR3 reads CASSYTGTSDTQYF. Written as DNA, the CDR3 is TGTGCCAGCAGCTACACCGGGACTAGCGATACGCAGTATTTT.

This chain connects TRBV28 to TRBJ1-2; TRBD1 matches 8 bases. Trimming removed 4 bases from V and 0 bases from J; junction bases left unmatched: 10. CDR3 length: 17 amino acids. Germline loops: CDR1 MDHEN, CDR2 SYDVKM. The CDR3 DNA follows: TGTGCCAGCAGTTCCTTATCCCAGGGGGCGGCTAACTATGGCTACACCTTC. Its protein product is CASSSLSQGAANYGYTF.

This clone is a singleton in its sample. The rearrangement joins TRBV6-5 to TRBJ1-3; TRBD1 might be the D (5 bases). V lost 7 bases to trimming and J lost 0 bases, with 13 bases between them. The V gene's germline CDR1 is MNHEY and CDR2 SVGAGI. The CDR3 consists of 15 residues. CDR3 loop: CASTTAGGSGNTIYF. CDR3 nucleotide sequence: TGTGCCAGCACTACCGCGGGGGGCTCTGGAAACACCATATATTTT.

V is TRBV3-1 (or the pseudogene TRBV3-2) and J is TRBJ2-1; tentative D call: TRBD1 (5 bases). The CDR3 has 16 amino acids. V shed 1 base and J shed 0 bases, with 10 bases lying between them. CDR1 is LGHDT, CDR2 YNNKEL, per germline (reference sequence). The CDR3 region is CASSQGPDSSYNEQFF. The CDR3 bases are TGTGCCAGCAGCCAAGGGCCCGACAGCTCCTACAATGAGCAGTTCTTC.

In this sample, this clone turned up once. This rearrangement joins TRBV18 to TRBJ2-1; possible D gene TRBD2, 6 bases. The CDR3 is 15 residues long. Trimming left V 3 bases short and J 3 bases short, with 12 bases between. The germline V gene encodes CDR1 KGHSH and CDR2 LQKENI. CDR3 coding DNA: TGTGCCAGCTCACCGCGGGACGGCCTCTACAATGAGCAGTTCTTC. Its translation: CASSPRDGLYNEQFF.

The V call is TRBV5-6, the J call TRBJ2-1, with 12 bases aligning to TRBD1. The CDR3 contains 16 residues. Germline V gene lookup returns CDR1 SGHDT and CDR2 YYEEEE. Germline trimming cut 0 bases from V and 7 bases from J; bases unmatched to any gene: 5. Here the CDR3 reads CASSLAGTGGLNEQFF. CDR3 sequence (DNA): TGTGCCAGCAGCTTGGCAGGGACAGGGGGCTTAAATGAGCAGTTCTTC.

This clone showed up just a few times. The rearrangement joins TRBV18 to TRBJ1-2, with 9 bases aligning to TRBD1. The CDR3 spans 14 residues. The germline gives CDR1 KGHSH, CDR2 LQKENI. V shed 4 bases and J 8 bases; nucleotides not matched to a gene: 8. The CDR3 DNA sequence: TGTGCCAGCTCACGCGATGGACAGGGGAACGGCTACACCTTC. Protein: CASSRDGQGNGYTF.